These 10 T cell receptor beta chains were all obtained from the same sample, sequenced in a study of blood T cell repertoires in COVID-19. Data came from immunoSEQ multiplex PCR; TCRdb stores just in-frame clones and leaves some out. Of around 220,000 clones in the sample, around 83% were seen once. The sample comprised peripheral blood. All receptors derive from a woman aged 80 or over with COVID-19, enrolled during active disease.

The rearrangement links TRBV7-3 to TRBJ2-1; D remains ambiguous. The CDR3 runs 13 residues. The V gene lost 2 bases and the J gene lost 4 bases, with 6 bases spanning the gap. Germline CDR1 SGHTA, CDR2 FQGTGA. The CDR3 sequence: CASSLDWYNEQFF. As DNA, the CDR3 is TGTGCCAGCAGCTTAGACTGGTACAATGAGCAGTTCTTC.

This rearrangement joins TRBV19 to TRBJ2-1; D gene ambiguous. The CDR3 runs 12 residues. The ends were cut back, 6 bases at V and 2 bases at J, with 5 bases in the middle. Germline CDR1 reads LNHDA; CDR2 reads SQIVND (reference sequence). CDR3 sequence: CASRGTYNEQFF. Written as DNA, the CDR3 is TGTGCCAGTAGGGGCACCTACAATGAGCAGTTCTTC.

The chain recombines TRBV7-2 with TRBJ1-1, with unresolved D. Germline-derived CDR1 and CDR2 are SGHTA and FQGNSA. The ends were cut back, 3 bases at V and 4 bases at J, with 12 bases in the middle. The CDR3 totals 14 residues. CDR3 sequence (DNA): TGTGCCAGCAGCTTCGCGGCTTTGAGCACTGAAGCTTTCTTT. This sequence encodes CASSFAALSTEAFF.

The J gene is TRBJ2-5, the V gene TRBV11-2, with 10 nucleotides matching TRBD2. The CDR3 has 16 amino acids. Germline V gene data show CDR1 as SGHAT and CDR2 as FQNNGV. J lost 4 bases, V lost 3 bases, and 8 bases had no gene match. CDR3 nucleotides: TGTGCCAGCAGCTTCCTGGCTAGCGGGAGTAGAGAGACCCAGTACTTC. Translation: CASSFLASGSRETQYF.

This rearrangement joins TRBV6-5 to TRBJ2-7; 7 nucleotides match TRBD1. The CDR3 extends over 15 amino acids. The ends lost 5 bases at V and 1 base at J; junction bases unmatched: 8. Germline values: CDR1 MNHEY, CDR2 SVGAGI. The CDR3 region is CASSRQGLGSYEQYF. The CDR3, as DNA: TGTGCCAGCAGTCGACAGGGTCTGGGGTCCTACGAGCAGTACTTC.

In its sample, this clone was seen a few times. The chain recombines TRBV18 with TRBJ2-7; 9 bases are a match to TRBD2. The trim removed 3 bases at V and 0 bases at J, leaving 6 bases unmatched. This CDR3 spans 16 amino acids. Per germline, CDR1 KGHSH and CDR2 LQKENI. This CDR3 is CASSPSLAGSSYEQYF. CDR3 DNA sequence: TGTGCCAGCTCACCGTCCCTAGCGGGGAGCTCCTACGAGCAGTACTTC.

The rearrangement uses TRBV5-1 and TRBJ1-2, with unresolved D. CDR1 and CDR2 from the germline V gene are SGHRS and YFSETQ. This CDR3 region has 14 residues. V lost 4 bases, J lost 6 bases, and 16 bases lay in between. CDR3 DNA sequence: TGCGCCAGCAGCAACCCCCCCTATAATGATGGCTACACCTTC. Encoded protein: CASSNPPYNDGYTF.

Here the CDR3 reads CSVGDGSGINEQFF. The CDR3 nucleotides read TGCAGCGTTGGGGACGGGAGTGGTATAAATGAGCAGTTCTTC. This chain uses TRBV29-1 with TRBJ2-1, with a possible D match to TRBD2 (6 bases). Trimming cost V 4 bases and J 7 bases, with 17 bases left between them. CDR3 size: 14 residues. Germline CDR1 SQVTM, CDR2 ANQGSEA.

The chain employs TRBV4-1 and TRBJ2-2, with 8 bases fitting TRBD1. CDR1 MGHRA and CDR2 YSYEKL come from the germline V gene. V dropped 2 bases and J dropped 8; count of bases not matched to a gene: 10. The CDR3 totals 16 residues. DNA of the CDR3: TGCGCCAGCAGCCAATTTTTCCAGGGGGCTCCGGGGGAGCTGTTTTTT. Translating it yields CASSQFFQGAPGELFF.

The chain employs TRBV5-1 and TRBJ1-1; 8 bases align to TRBD1. Germline assignment: CDR1 SGHRS and CDR2 YFSETQ. This CDR3 is built from 14 residues. With V trimmed by 4 bases and J by 4 bases, 6 bases remained unmatched. CDR3 amino acids: CASSQQGGGTEAFF. The CDR3 nucleotides read TGCGCCAGCAGCCAACAGGGGGGAGGCACTGAAGCTTTCTTT.